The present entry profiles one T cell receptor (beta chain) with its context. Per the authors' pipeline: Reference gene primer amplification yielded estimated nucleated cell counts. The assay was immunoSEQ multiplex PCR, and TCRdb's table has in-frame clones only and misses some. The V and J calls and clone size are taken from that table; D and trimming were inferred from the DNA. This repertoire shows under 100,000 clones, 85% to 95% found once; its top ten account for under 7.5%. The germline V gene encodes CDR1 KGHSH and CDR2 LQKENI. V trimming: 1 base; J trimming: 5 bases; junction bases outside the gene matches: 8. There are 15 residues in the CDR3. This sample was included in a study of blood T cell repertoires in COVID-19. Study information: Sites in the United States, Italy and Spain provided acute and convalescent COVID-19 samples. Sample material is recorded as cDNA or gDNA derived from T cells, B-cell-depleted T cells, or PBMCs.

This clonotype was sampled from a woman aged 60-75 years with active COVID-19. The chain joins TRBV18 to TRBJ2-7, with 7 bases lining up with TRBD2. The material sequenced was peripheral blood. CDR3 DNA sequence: TGTGCCAGCTCACCACGGGGCGGGAGTCGAGACGAGCAGTACTTC. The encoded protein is CASSPRGGSRDEQYF.